This T cell receptor (beta chain) stems from a study of cytomegalovirus exposure and HLA in healthy donors. Study background: A data release that came early held tens of millions of unique TCRs from HLA-typed donors. Overall study results and limits: What TCR beta sequences reportedly achieved was accurate prediction of HLA-A and HLA-B alleles in most subjects. The classifier was said to identify cytomegalovirus status with high specificity and sensitivity.

PCR primers comprised 60 Vbeta and 13 Jbeta primers. Sequencing was performed with immunoSEQ multiplex PCR; in TCRdb, only in-frame clones are kept and a portion is missing. The table shows around 160,000 clones, with under 70% occurring only once. Germline CDR1 and CDR2: MGHRA and YSYEKL. J was trimmed by 0 bases and V by 8 bases; bases with no gene match: 1. The CDR3 is 13 residues long. Remarks on this clone: Its matching antigen is unknown.

Material: PBMCs. The chain joins TRBV4-1 to TRBJ2-1, with TRBD2 matching 7 bases. This receptor was obtained from a woman aged 40 to 50 in good health and CMV-seropositive. DNA for the CDR3: TGCGCCAGCGGCGGGGGCTCCTACAATGAGCAGTTCTTC. Amino acids: CASGGGSYNEQFF.